These 20 T cell receptor beta chains were all obtained from the same sample, sequenced in a study of CXCR4 blockade with PD-1 therapy in pancreatic cancer. Clones were read by immunoSEQ multiplex PCR, and TCRdb kept only the in-frame ones, dropping some. Here the sample spans about 4,800 clones, about 60% being singletons. Sequencing used tumor tissue. The receptors were sampled from a human donor with pancreatic ductal adenocarcinoma.

This chain links TRBV9 with TRBJ2-3, with TRBD1 as a possible D gene (5 bases). V lost 6 bases and J lost 2, with 13 bases in between. Germline values: CDR1 SGDLS, CDR2 YYNGEE. The CDR3 length is 14 residues. This chain's CDR3 is CASMRRGLTDTQYF. In nucleotides, the CDR3 is TGTGCCAGCATGCGTAGGGGTCTCACAGATACGCAGTATTTT. The variable domain in full, completed from reference TRBV9 and TRBJ2-3, reads DSGVTQTPKHLITATGQRVTLRCSPRSGDLSVYWYQQSLDQGLQFLIQYYNGEERAKGNILERFSAQQFPDLHSELNLSSLELGDSALYFCASMRRGLTDTQYFGPGTRLTVL.

This clone was seen just once. The V and J genes are TRBV25-1 and TRBJ2-1; 8 nucleotides agree with TRBD2. Trimming removed 3 bases from V and 7 bases from J; junction bases left unmatched: 5. Germline V lookup: CDR1 MGHDK, CDR2 SYGVNS. The CDR3 extends over 14 amino acids. The CDR3 bases are TGTGCCAGCAGTGATATAGCGGGATGGAATGAGCAGTTCTTC. Translation: CASSDIAGWNEQFF.

This clone was recorded once. CDR3 region: CSARGPGFTDTQYF. CDR3 nucleotide sequence: TGCAGCGCTAGAGGCCCCGGATTCACAGATACGCAGTATTTT. The gene calls are TRBV29-1 and TRBJ2-3; D gene ambiguous. The V gene's germline CDR1 is SQVTM and CDR2 ANQGSEA. Trimming took 7 bases from V and 2 from J, leaving 16 bases between them. This CDR3 contains 14 residues.

This clone was counted a single time. The CDR3 protein is CASSQSETQYF. The CDR3 region has the DNA TGTGCCAGCAGCCAATCCGAGACCCAGTACTTC. The rearrangement joins TRBV14 to TRBJ2-5; D is uncertain. Trimming removed 2 bases at V and 5 bases at J, with 3 bases between. Germline V gene sequence: CDR1 SGHDN, CDR2 FVKESK. The CDR3 loop spans 11 amino acids.

The chain employs TRBV5-1 and TRBJ2-1; 10 bases are shared with TRBD2. The CDR3 contains 17 residues. Germline assignment: CDR1 SGHRS and CDR2 YFSETQ. J gave up 6 bases and V 6 bases, and 15 bases lay outside the gene matches. The CDR3 loop is CASTLSSGSFKGNEQFF. CDR3 nucleotides: TGCGCCAGCACCCTTTCTAGCGGGAGTTTTAAAGGCAATGAGCAGTTCTTC.

Sample share makes this clone large. V and J are TRBV6-8 and TRBJ1-1; 7 bases are a match to TRBD1. The CDR3 has 18 amino acids. Unmatched junction bases numbered 16, after V lost 2 bases and J lost 4 bases. Germline CDR1 reads MNHGY; CDR2 reads SAAAGT. The DNA for the CDR3 is TGTGCCAGCAGTTACCTTCCGGGACAGTCTCCTTGGGGCACTGAAGCTTTCTTT. This gives the protein CASSYLPGQSPWGTEAFF.

The chain couples TRBV5-1 to TRBJ1-3; D unclear. CDR3 length: 14 residues. Germline CDR1 and CDR2: SGHRS and YFSETQ. V gave up 4 bases and J gave up 0 bases, with 8 bases separating them. The CDR3 DNA reads TGCGCCAGCAGCCCGGGAACCTCTGGAAACACCATATATTTT. Translation: CASSPGTSGNTIYF.

The J gene is TRBJ1-2, the V gene TRBV5-1; TRBD1 matches 9 bases. The CDR3 loop spans 14 amino acids. V shed 3 bases and J 6 bases; nucleotides not matched to a gene: 6. CDR1 SGHRS and CDR2 YFSETQ come from the germline V gene. The CDR3 DNA reads TGCGCCAGCAGCTCGGGACAGGGTGTGAATGGCTACACCTTC. Encoded protein: CASSSGQGVNGYTF. The entire variable domain, with the rest obtained from reference TRBV5-1 and TRBJ1-2, is as follows: KAGVTQTPRYLIKTRGQQVTLSCSPISGHRSVSWYQQTPGQGLQFLFEYFSETQRNKGNFPGRFSGRQFSNSRSEMNVSTLELGDSALYLCASSSGQGVNGYTFGSGTRLTVV.

The genes are TRBV14 and TRBJ2-1; the match to TRBD2 covers 7 bases. Trimming cost V 0 bases and J 3 bases; bases outside gene matches: 8. Germline values: CDR1 SGHDN, CDR2 FVKESK. The CDR3 is 17 amino acids. The DNA for the CDR3 is TGTGCCAGCAGCCAAGAGATTCGGGACTACAACTACAATGAGCAGTTCTTC. Residues: CASSQEIRDYNYNEQFF.

Concerning this clone itself: The same CDR3 arises from other DNA sequences in this sample as well. The chain links TRBV18 to TRBJ2-3; 8 bases align to TRBD1. CDR1 KGHSH and CDR2 LQKENI come from the germline V gene. Trimming cost V 3 bases and J 2 bases; bases outside gene matches: 4. This CDR3 has 15 amino acids. CDR3: CASSPGQASTDTQYF. The CDR3 DNA sequence: TGTGCCAGCTCACCGGGACAGGCCTCCACAGATACGCAGTATTTT.

There are a few counts of this clone. The chain recombines TRBV9 with TRBJ2-1; 8 bases fit TRBD2. The CDR3 is made up of 13 amino acids. The trim removed 6 bases at V and 9 bases at J, leaving 8 bases unmatched. Per the germline V gene, CDR1 is SGDLS and CDR2 is YYNGEE. As DNA, the CDR3 is TGTGCCAGCACCCGGGAGGGTGTTGGTGAGCAGTTCTTC. It translates to CASTREGVGEQFF.

This chain joins TRBV5-1 and TRBJ1-1, with a possible D match to TRBD1 (5 bases). V was clipped by 3 bases and J by 4 bases, with 13 bases between them. The CDR3 totals 14 residues. The germline V gene has CDR1 SGHRS and CDR2 YFSETQ. This CDR3 is CASSSSGGGTEAFF. CDR3 sequence (DNA): TGCGCCAGCAGCTCTAGTGGGGGTGGCACTGAAGCTTTCTTT.

The V gene is TRBV30, the J gene TRBJ2-7; TRBD2 might be the D (6 bases). Germline V CDR1 and CDR2: GTSNPN, SVGIG (reference sequence). This CDR3 region has 14 residues. Between the trimmed V and J ends, which lost 2 bases and 2 bases, there was a span of 13 bases. The CDR3 sequence: CAWSPGTVPYEQYF. The CDR3 DNA reads as TGTGCCTGGAGTCCTGGGACTGTCCCCTACGAGCAGTACTTC.

The chain employs TRBV2 and TRBJ2-5; D is perhaps TRBD1 or TRBD2 (5 bases each). Trimming removed 3 bases at V and 13 bases at J, with 15 bases between. The CDR3 covers 12 residues. Germline CDR1 and CDR2: SNHLY and FYNNEI. CDR3 DNA: TGTGCCAGCAGTGAGGATCGGGGCGGCACGTACTTC. Its translation: CASSEDRGGTYF. Combining the CDR3 with reference TRBV2 and TRBJ2-5 gives the whole variable domain EPEVTQTPSHQVTQMGQEVILRCVPISNHLYFYWYRQILGQKVEFLVSFYNNEISEKSEIFDDQFSVERPDGSNFTLKIRSTKLEDSAMYFCASSEDRGGTYFGPGTRLLVL.

The chain uses TRBV6-4 and TRBJ2-2; D is ambiguous. V gave up 2 bases and J gave up 5 bases, with 9 bases separating them. There are 14 residues in the CDR3. Germline V gives CDR1 MRHNA, CDR2 SNTAGT. The CDR3, as DNA: TGTGCCAGCAGTGACCGGGCGAGGACCGGGGAGCTGTTTTTT. Translated, it gives CASSDRARTGELFF.

The V and J genes are TRBV25-1 and TRBJ2-3; D gene uncertain. Trimming shortened V by 3 bases and J by 11 bases, and 15 bases separated the two germline ends. The germline V gene has CDR1 MGHDK and CDR2 SYGVNS. CDR3 size: 13 residues. CDR3 amino acids: CASSDSSILLQYF. The CDR3 bases are TGTGCCAGCAGTGATTCCTCTATTCTGTTGCAGTATTTT.

The chain couples TRBV12-5 to TRBJ2-2; 12 bases align to TRBD1. This CDR3 is 19 amino acids long. Germline CDR1 reads LGHNT; CDR2 reads FRNRAP. Losses at the gene ends were 5 bases for V and 0 bases for J; bases not matched to a gene: 10. CDR3 region: CASGPRDRGHNANTGELFF. For the CDR3, the DNA is TGTGCTAGTGGTCCCAGGGACAGGGGGCATAACGCGAACACCGGGGAGCTGTTTTTT.

This clone has a handful of counts. The gene calls are TRBV11-3 and TRBJ2-2; the match to TRBD1 covers 7 bases. From germline, CDR1 is SGHNT and CDR2 YENEEA. Trimming took 6 bases from V and 4 from J; bases not matched to a gene: 11. The CDR3 has 16 residues. This chain's CDR3 is CASRWSGGRGTGELFF. CDR3 DNA: TGTGCCAGCAGGTGGTCAGGGGGTCGCGGCACCGGGGAGCTGTTTTTT.

This clone showed up just a few times. CDR3 nucleotide sequence: TGTGCCAGCAGCGTCCGGGGACAGGGAGCTGGAAACACCATATATTTT. This translates into CASSVRGQGAGNTIYF. This rearrangement joins TRBV9 to TRBJ1-3, with 9 bases lining up with TRBD1. Germline V gives CDR1 SGDLS, CDR2 YYNGEE. This CDR3 has 16 amino acids. With 2 bases clipped from V and 2 bases from J, the junction kept 5 bases outside the gene matches.

The V gene is TRBV6-8, the J gene TRBJ2-1; TRBD2 aligns across 10 bases. CDR1 is MNHGY, CDR2 SAAAGT, per germline. The V gene end was trimmed by 5 bases and the J gene end by 6 bases; junction bases not matched to a gene: 10. The CDR3 sequence is 16 residues long. Here the CDR3 reads CASSGLGSGRGNEQFF. The CDR3, as DNA: TGTGCCAGCAGTGGTTTAGGGAGCGGGAGGGGCAATGAGCAGTTCTTC.